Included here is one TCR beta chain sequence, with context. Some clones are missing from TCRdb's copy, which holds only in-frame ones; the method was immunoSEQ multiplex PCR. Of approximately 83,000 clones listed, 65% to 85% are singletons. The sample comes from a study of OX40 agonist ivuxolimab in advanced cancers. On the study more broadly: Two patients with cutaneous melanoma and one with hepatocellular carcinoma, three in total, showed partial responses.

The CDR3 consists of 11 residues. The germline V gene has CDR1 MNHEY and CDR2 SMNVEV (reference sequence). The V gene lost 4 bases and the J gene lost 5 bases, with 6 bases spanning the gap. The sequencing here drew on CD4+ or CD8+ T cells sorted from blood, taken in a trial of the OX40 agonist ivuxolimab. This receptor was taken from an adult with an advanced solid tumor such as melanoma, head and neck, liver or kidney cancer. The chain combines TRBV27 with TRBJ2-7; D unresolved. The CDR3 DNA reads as TGTGCCAGCAGTTCGGTGAACGAGCAGTACTTC. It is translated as CASSSVNEQYF.